This T cell receptor beta chain was profiled in a study of cytomegalovirus exposure and HLA in healthy donors. CDR1 SEHNR and CDR2 FQNEAQ come from the germline V gene (reference sequence). V was cut by 6 bases and J by 7 bases, with 15 bases left in between. The CDR3 length is 13 residues. TCRdb keeps only in-frame clones here, not all; method: immunoSEQ multiplex PCR. The sample includes roughly 200,000 clones, about 80% seen only once; the top ten take 2.8%. Separate from the approximately 720-subject first cohort, the roughly 120-subject validation cohort was the one that the donors belonged to. Sequencing used PBMCs. This clonotype was sampled from a woman aged 18-29 years in good health and CMV-seropositive. The chain uses TRBV7-9 and TRBJ1-1; no clear D. Here the CDR3 DNA reads TGTGCCAGCAGTCCGGGAGGAGACAATGAAGCTTTCTTT. Its protein is CASSPGGDNEAFF.